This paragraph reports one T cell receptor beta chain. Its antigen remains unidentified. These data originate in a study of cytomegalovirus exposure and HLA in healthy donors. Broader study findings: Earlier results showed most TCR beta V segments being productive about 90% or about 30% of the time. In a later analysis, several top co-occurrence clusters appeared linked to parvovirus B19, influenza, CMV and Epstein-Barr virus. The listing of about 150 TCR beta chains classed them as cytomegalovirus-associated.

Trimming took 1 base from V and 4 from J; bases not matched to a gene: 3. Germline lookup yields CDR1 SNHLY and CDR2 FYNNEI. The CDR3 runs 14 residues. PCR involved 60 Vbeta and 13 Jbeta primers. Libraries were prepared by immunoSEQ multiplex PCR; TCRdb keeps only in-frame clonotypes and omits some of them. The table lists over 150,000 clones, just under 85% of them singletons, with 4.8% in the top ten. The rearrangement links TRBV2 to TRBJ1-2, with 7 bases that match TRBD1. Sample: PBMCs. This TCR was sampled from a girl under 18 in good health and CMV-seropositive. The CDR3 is CASSEDRGFYGYTF. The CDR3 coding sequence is TGTGCCAGCAGTGAAGACAGGGGCTTCTATGGCTACACCTTC.